This is a list of T cell receptor beta chains from one sample in a study of blood T cells in healthy people across ages. TCRdb re-called the 5' RACE reads with MiXCR, one entry per CDR3 protein. Of around 800,000 distinct CDR3 sequences detected, around 45% appear once; the ten largest clones hold 18%. Sequenced input: blood. The receptors were sampled from a man aged 80 or over in good health. Both conserved end residues are part of each CDR3. A D gene is named only where the DNA matches it firmly. Rows give clone size only sometimes, using once, few, many, or a class for an expanded clone.

d_call j_call clone_size v_call cdr3_aa cdr3_nt
- TRBJ1-1 - TRBV6-1 CASSATGGRAEAFF TGTGCCAGCAGTGCGACGGGGGGTCGGGCTGAAGCTTTCTTT
- TRBJ1-1 - TRBV7-8 CASSSLTGGENTEAFF TGTGCCAGCAGCTCCCTAACGGGGGGAGAGAACACTGAAGCTTTCTTT
TRBD1 TRBJ1-2 few TRBV6-5 CASSRTGTNGYTF TGTGCCAGCAGTCGGACAGGGACGAATGGCTACACCTTC
TRBD1 TRBJ2-5 - TRBV12-3/TRBV12-4 CASSQGAQQYF TGTGCCAGCAGCCAGGGGGCGCAGCAGTACTTC
- TRBJ2-7 - TRBV27 CASSPPGRFTYEQYF TGTGCCAGCAGTCCGCCCGGGCGGTTCACCTACGAGCAGTACTTC
- TRBJ2-1 - TRBV6-2/TRBV6-3 CASVNSGYNEQFF TGTGCCAGTGTAAACTCAGGGTACAATGAGCAGTTCTTC
TRBD1 TRBJ2-7 - TRBV20-1 CSASMQGALDEQYF TGCAGTGCTTCTATGCAGGGGGCGTTAGACGAGCAGTACTTC
- TRBJ2-2 - TRBV4-1 CASSRAAANTGELFF TGCGCCAGCAGTCGCGCGGCAGCGAACACCGGGGAGCTGTTTTTT
- TRBJ2-5 few TRBV28 CASSSAAGTFQETQYF TGTGCCAGCAGTTCTGCGGCAGGAACCTTCCAAGAGACCCAGTACTTC
TRBD1 TRBJ1-1 - TRBV20-1 CSARAETGWAEAFF TGCAGTGCTAGAGCTGAGACAGGGTGGGCTGAAGCTTTCTTT
TRBD2 TRBJ2-1 - TRBV7-2 CASSSNPGLATGVQFF TGTGCCAGCAGCTCTAACCCGGGACTAGCGACAGGAGTGCAGTTCTTC
- TRBJ2-4 few TRBV27 CASRTAADIAKNIQYF TGTGCCAGCAGAACTGCGGCGGACATAGCCAAAAACATTCAGTACTTC
- TRBJ2-1 - TRBV7-2 CASSRGLPSGAGEQFF TGTGCCAGCAGCCGGGGACTCCCTTCGGGAGCTGGCGAGCAGTTCTTC
- TRBJ1-5 few TRBV20-1 CSAKRGVNQPQHF TGCAGTGCCAAAAGGGGGGTCAATCAGCCCCAGCATTTT
TRBD1 TRBJ1-2 - TRBV7-9 CASSPTGVGYTF TGTGCCAGCAGCCCGACAGGGGTTGGCTACACCTTC
- TRBJ2-1 - TRBV6-2/TRBV6-3 CASSYARGGAVNEQFF TGTGCCAGCAGTTACGCCAGAGGGGGGGCGGTCAATGAGCAGTTCTTC
- TRBJ2-5 - TRBV24-1 CATSDPLGSDIQETQYF TGTGCCACCAGTGACCCTCTGGGCAGCGATATTCAAGAGACCCAGTACTTC
- TRBJ1-5 many TRBV5-1 CASSVDSRGNQPQHF TGCGCCAGCAGCGTGGACAGTCGAGGCAATCAGCCCCAGCATTTT
- TRBJ2-7 few TRBV20-1 CSARGGPYEQYF TGCAGTGCCAGGGGGGGACCCTACGAGCAGTACTTC
TRBD1 TRBJ2-5 - TRBV20-1 CSAREGRGPGETQYF TGCAGTGCTAGAGAGGGCAGGGGGCCTGGGGAGACCCAGTACTTC
- TRBJ2-3 - TRBV6-2/TRBV6-3 CASSDRVQGDTQYF TGTGCCAGCAGTGACCGTGTCCAAGGGGATACGCAGTATTTT
TRBD2 TRBJ2-7 - TRBV7-8 CASSPLAVSSYEQYF TGTGCCAGCAGCCCCCTAGCGGTTAGCTCCTACGAGCAGTACTTC
- TRBJ2-7 - TRBV9 CASSQAGTDFGEQYF TGTGCCAGCAGCCAAGCCGGGACCGACTTTGGTGAGCAGTACTTC
- TRBJ1-1 many TRBV7-2 CASSLGRATEAFF TGTGCCAGCAGCTTAGGCAGGGCCACTGAAGCTTTCTTT
- TRBJ1-3 - TRBV29-1 CSVALGGSSGNTIYF TGCAGCGTTGCCCTAGGGGGTTCCTCTGGAAACACCATATATTTT
TRBD2 TRBJ2-1 - TRBV18 CASSRTGTSGTNEQFF TGTGCCAGCTCACGTACCGGGACTAGCGGGACGAATGAGCAGTTCTTC
- TRBJ2-1 - TRBV9 CASSVDGGPHNEQFF TGTGCCAGCAGCGTAGACGGAGGGCCCCACAATGAGCAGTTCTTC
- TRBJ2-1 - TRBV4-2 CASSHWGGSNEQFF TGTGCCAGCAGCCATTGGGGCGGGTCCAATGAGCAGTTCTTC
TRBD1 TRBJ2-1 - TRBV7-2 CASSLGQGGDYEQFF TGTGCCAGCAGCCTTGGACAGGGGGGGGACTACGAGCAGTTCTTC
TRBD1 TRBJ1-2 few TRBV20-1 CSAPDSGGYGYTF TGCAGTGCCCCGGACTCAGGGGGCTATGGCTACACCTTC
TRBD2 TRBJ2-1 - TRBV2 CASSVRELTGTSGRRYDEQFF TGTGCCAGCAGTGTCCGGGAGTTAACCGGGACTAGCGGGAGGAGGTACGATGAGCAGTTCTTC
- TRBJ2-5 - TRBV2 CASSEDTFRGATQYF TGTGCCAGCAGTGAGGATACCTTTAGAGGAGCGACCCAGTACTTC
- TRBJ1-1 few TRBV20-1 CSASKVTNTEAFF TGCAGTGCTAGTAAGGTCACAAACACTGAAGCTTTCTTT
TRBD2 TRBJ2-1 - TRBV29-1 CSVEARTSGAHNEQFF TGCAGCGTTGAAGCGCGGACTAGCGGGGCCCACAATGAGCAGTTCTTC